The present TCR beta chain was sequenced within a study of cytomegalovirus exposure and HLA in healthy donors. Study-level findings and limits: Another analysis was done later, and it associated approximately 15,000 TCR beta sequences with HLA alleles at 0.05 false discovery rate. In a later analysis, compared with equally common non-associated chains, HLA-associated beta chains were more expanded.

The PCR contained 60 Vbeta and 13 Jbeta primers. Here immunoSEQ multiplex PCR was the method, and the copy in TCRdb shows in-frame clones only, minus some. This sample has about 130,000 clones, with about 74% found just once. Comments on this clone: Its matching antigen is unknown.

CDR1 is SEHNR, CDR2 FQNEAQ, per germline (reference sequence). Unmatched junction bases numbered 13, after V lost 5 bases and J lost 5 bases. The CDR3 has 16 amino acids. The specimen sequenced was PBMCs. The chain combines TRBV7-9 with TRBJ2-5; 8 nucleotides agree with TRBD1. The sequence was collected from a woman aged 50 to 65 in good health and CMV-seropositive. CDR3 sequence reads: CASSPRTGTLGETQYF. CDR3 DNA: TGTGCCAGCAGCCCACGGACAGGGACGTTGGGGGAGACCCAGTACTTC. Looking up the rest from reference TRBV7-9 and TRBJ2-5 gives the full variable domain: DTGVSQNPRHKITKRGQNVTFRCDPISEHNRLYWYRQTLGQGPEFLTYFQNEAQLEKSRLLSDRFSAERPKGSFSTLEIQRTEQGDSAMYLCASSPRTGTLGETQYFGPGTRLLVL.